This entry describes one T cell receptor (beta chain). The entry originates in a study of blood T cell repertoires in COVID-19. Background on the study: The United States, Italy and Spain were the sources of the acute and convalescent COVID-19 samples. From T cells, B-cell-depleted T cells, or PBMCs came the material, which was cDNA or gDNA.

V was trimmed by 7 bases and J by 4 bases, leaving 16 bases between them. There are 14 residues in the CDR3. Germline CDR1 is MDHEN and CDR2 is SYDVKM. As processed by the authors: Estimated nucleated cell counts came from reference gene primer amplification. Libraries were prepared by immunoSEQ multiplex PCR; TCRdb keeps only in-frame clonotypes and omits some of them. Clonal size and the V and J genes are those of that table, whereas D and trimming came from the DNA. The sample consists of some 200,000 clones, 90% of them appearing once. The sequence was obtained from a man between 50 and 59 years old with acute or convalescent COVID-19. The rearrangement joins TRBV28 to TRBJ1-2, with a tentative D call TRBD1 (6 bases). The sequencing input was peripheral blood. CDR3 nucleotide sequence: TGTGCCAGCACCCAAGGCACAGGGCTCTATGGCTACACCTTC. Protein product: CASTQGTGLYGYTF.